This T cell receptor (beta chain) was documented in a study of cytomegalovirus exposure and HLA in healthy donors. About this clone itself: The antigen remains unidentified.

Study results and limitations: It was reportedly the case that the classifier diagnosed cytomegalovirus status with high specificity and sensitivity. Around 160 TCR beta chains were listed as cytomegalovirus-associated. Subsequent analysis of the roughly 120 validation repertoires found a tendency for first-cohort TCR clusters to co-occur.

The donors were in the roughly 130-subject validation cohort, distinct from the approximately 700-subject first cohort. Repertoires were generated with immunoSEQ multiplex PCR, while TCRdb's copy carries only in-frame clones and drops some. The sample lists 130,000 or so clones, approximately 92% seen once, with about 8.2% in the top ten. The sample was PBMCs. The TCR originated in a woman between 18 and 29 years old in good health and CMV-seropositive.

The CDR3 loop is CASSSMDRGWTGELFF. The CDR3, as DNA: TGTGCCAGCAGTTCTATGGACAGGGGGTGGACCGGGGAGCTGTTTTTT. The rearrangement links TRBV6-5 to TRBJ2-2; 10 bases match TRBD1. The CDR3 spans 16 residues. With V trimmed by 4 bases and J by 5 bases, 7 bases remained unmatched. Germline CDR1 reads MNHEY; CDR2 reads SVGAGI.